Below are 28 T cell receptor beta chains sequenced from a single sample in a study of neurological immune-mediated disorders. Via MiXCR, TCRdb re-called the 5' RACE reads, giving one row per CDR3 protein. Here the sample spans roughly 34,000 distinct CDR3 sequences, roughly 4.4% being singletons. The sample taken for sequencing was PBMCs. The source is a man between 18 and 35 years old in good health.

The sample holds many counts of this clonotype. The CDR3 loop is CASRLAGGGGYTF. The CDR3 nucleotides read TGTGCCAGTCGTCTCGCGGGGGGCGGCGGCTACACCTTC. The chain is built from TRBV6-5 and TRBJ1-2; perhaps TRBD1 as D (6 bases). Germline values: CDR1 MNHEY, CDR2 SVGAGI. Trimming cost V 9 bases and J 8 bases, with 19 bases left between them. The CDR3 sequence is 13 residues long.

Ten or more counts support this clonotype. The J gene is TRBJ2-7, the V gene TRBV10-3; TRBD2 matches at 7 bases. The CDR3 totals 17 residues. Germline lookup yields CDR1 ENHRY and CDR2 SYGVKD. With 8 bases clipped from V and 1 base from J, the junction kept 17 bases outside the gene matches. In DNA form, the CDR3 reads TGTGCCATCGCGGGGGAGAGGAAAGGGACGGTTTCCTACGAGCAGTACTTC. Encoded protein: CAIAGERKGTVSYEQYF.

This clonotype was counted many times. This chain uses TRBV20-1 with TRBJ1-2; the D is unclear. Between the trimmed V and J ends, which lost 3 bases and 4 bases, there was a span of 12 bases. The CDR3 sequence is 13 residues long. Germline lookup yields CDR1 DFQATT and CDR2 SNEGSKA (reference sequence). CDR3 DNA sequence: TGCAGTGCTAGTTTGTCCCTGAGCTATGGCTACACCTTC. This translates into CSASLSLSYGYTF.

This clonotype was seen repeatedly, ten times or more. The CDR3 loop reads CASSIQGRFHGYTF. The CDR3 nucleotides read TGTGCCAGTAGTATTCAGGGGCGCTTCCATGGCTACACCTTC. This rearrangement joins TRBV19 to TRBJ1-2, with D tentatively TRBD1 (6 bases). The germline gives CDR1 LNHDA, CDR2 SQIVND (reference sequence). This CDR3 region has 14 residues. The germline V and J ends were trimmed by 3 bases and 6 bases, with 14 bases remaining between them.

This clonotype was picked up many times. The rearrangement uses TRBV20-1 and TRBJ1-2, with no clear D. From germline, CDR1 is DFQATT and CDR2 SNEGSKA (reference sequence). Trimming stripped 3 bases from V and 4 bases from J, with 15 bases between. The CDR3 is made up of 14 amino acids. CDR3 DNA sequence: TGCAGTGCTAGTAGGCCAATCGGACTCTATGGCTACACCTTC. Its protein is CSASRPIGLYGYTF.

At least ten counts were recorded for this clonotype. The chain links TRBV5-6 to TRBJ1-4, with D possibly being TRBD1 (5 bases). CDR1 is SGHDT, CDR2 YYEEEE, per germline. This CDR3 has 14 amino acids. The ends were cut back, 0 bases at V and 8 bases at J, with 11 bases in the middle. The DNA for the CDR3 is TGTGCCAGCAGCTTGGTTTCGACAGACGAAAAACTGTTTTTT. Its translation: CASSLVSTDEKLFF.

The sample holds many counts of this clonotype. V is TRBV20-1 and J is TRBJ2-5; the match to TRBD2 covers 11 bases. Trimming removed 4 bases from V and 4 bases from J; junction bases left unmatched: 5. Germline values: CDR1 DFQATT, CDR2 SNEGSKA (reference sequence). This CDR3 is built from 14 residues. CDR3: CSAILAGGGETQYF. The CDR3 region has the DNA TGCAGTGCTATCCTAGCGGGGGGTGGAGAGACCCAGTACTTC.

Many counts were recorded for this clonotype. The gene calls are TRBV3-1 and TRBJ1-6; 7 positions match TRBD1. There are 14 residues in the CDR3. The germline gives CDR1 LGHDT, CDR2 YNNKEL (reference sequence). J was trimmed by 7 bases and V by 4 bases; bases with no gene match: 4. The chain's CDR3 is CASSLVQGNSPLHF. The CDR3 DNA reads as TGTGCCAGCAGCCTAGTACAGGGGAATTCACCCCTCCACTTT.

The table lists this clonotype with many counts. The chain employs TRBV4-1 and TRBJ2-5; D is ambiguous. Deletions cut 0 bases from V and 5 bases from J, with 7 bases between. CDR1 and CDR2 from the germline V gene are MGHRA and YSYEKL. The CDR3 extends over 13 amino acids. Written as DNA, the CDR3 is TGCGCCAGCAGCCAAGAGGTGACGGAGACCCAGTACTTC. Protein: CASSQEVTETQYF.

This clonotype was seen ten or more times. V usage is TRBV11-2 and J usage is TRBJ2-7, with 7 bases identical to TRBD1. The ends lost 5 bases at V and 2 bases at J; junction bases unmatched: 9. CDR1 is SGHAT and CDR2 is FQNNGV in the germline V gene. The CDR3 runs 15 residues. This CDR3 reads CASSNFRDRTYEQYF. The CDR3 nucleotides read TGTGCCAGCAGCAACTTTCGGGACAGAACCTACGAGCAGTACTTC.

This clonotype appeared many times. The chain has TRBV27 and TRBJ2-3; the match to TRBD2 covers 13 bases. The CDR3 is 16 residues long. V was clipped by 3 bases and J by 6 bases; unmatched bases: 6. The germline V gene has CDR1 MNHEY and CDR2 SMNVEV (reference sequence). In DNA, the CDR3 is TGTGCCAGCAGTTTCCAACTAGCGGGGGGGCCCGATACGCAGTATTTT. This encodes CASSFQLAGGPDTQYF.

The table lists this clonotype with many counts. The V call is TRBV7-9, the J call TRBJ1-4, with a possible D match to TRBD1 (5 bases). The germline V gene has CDR1 SEHNR and CDR2 FQNEAQ (reference sequence). CDR3 length: 17 amino acids. V was cut by 4 bases and J by 0 bases, with 15 bases left in between. The CDR3 coding sequence is TGTGCCAGCAGCTCGACCAGGGTATCAGCAACTAATGAAAAACTGTTTTTT. This sequence encodes CASSSTRVSATNEKLFF.

This clonotype showed up many times. As DNA, the CDR3 is TGTGCCAGCAGCCCCCTGACTAGCGGGGGAGAGACCCAGTACTTC. It translates to CASSPLTSGGETQYF. The chain is built from TRBV6-5 and TRBJ2-5, with 12 bases fitting TRBD2. The germline V gene has CDR1 MNHEY and CDR2 SVGAGI. There are 15 residues in the CDR3. The ends lost 6 bases at V and 4 bases at J; junction bases unmatched: 6.

This clonotype appeared once. This chain connects TRBV4-3 to TRBJ1-2, with a possible D match to TRBD1 (5 bases). Germline V lookup: CDR1 LGHNA, CDR2 YSLEER. This CDR3 has 15 residues. CDR3 in amino acids: CSISQDWGRNYGYTF. For the CDR3, the DNA is TGCTCCATCAGCCAAGATTGGGGACGGAACTATGGCTACACCTTC.

This clonotype was counted at least ten times. V gene TRBV20-1 combines with J gene TRBJ1-1, with D possibly being TRBD1 (5 bases). The germline CDR1 and CDR2 sequences are DFQATT and SNEGSKA (reference sequence). The CDR3 length is 13 residues. V gave up 8 bases and J gave up 0 bases, with 13 bases separating them. The CDR3 DNA follows: TGCAGTAGCGACAGACTTATGAACACTGAAGCTTTCTTT. This encodes CSSDRLMNTEAFF.

The sample holds many counts of this clonotype. The rearrangement joins TRBV5-1 to TRBJ2-1; weak D call: TRBD2 (6 bases). Germline V gene sequence: CDR1 SGHRS, CDR2 YFSETQ. V was trimmed by 7 bases and J by 8 bases, leaving 19 bases between them. There are 14 residues in the CDR3. In DNA form, the CDR3 reads TGCGCCAGCGGAAGGGACTCCCGCGCGGATGAGCAGTTCTTC. As protein: CASGRDSRADEQFF.

This clonotype has ten or more counts. This chain's CDR3 is CASSYRDSKETQYF. In DNA, the CDR3 is TGCGCCAGCAGCTACCGGGACAGTAAAGAGACCCAGTACTTC. This chain uses TRBV5-1 with TRBJ2-5; the match to TRBD1 covers 7 bases. CDR3 length: 14 amino acids. From germline, CDR1 is SGHRS and CDR2 YFSETQ. The ends lost 3 bases at V and 3 bases at J; junction bases unmatched: 5.

This clonotype was seen ten or more times. This chain connects TRBV7-8 to TRBJ1-5; possible D gene TRBD1, 6 bases. The CDR3 is 15 amino acids. Looked up from germline, CDR1 is SGHVS and CDR2 is FQNEAQ. Trimming pared 1 base from V and 3 bases from J, leaving 10 bases between. Written as DNA, the CDR3 is TGTGCCAGCAGCTTAGAGGGGGTCGCCAATCAGCCCCAGCATTTT. This encodes CASSLEGVANQPQHF.

This clonotype showed up many times. V and J are TRBV10-3 and TRBJ2-2, with TRBD1 matching 8 bases. The junction had 7 bases not matched to a gene; V was cut back by 10 bases and J by 3 bases. Germline V gives CDR1 ENHRY, CDR2 SYGVKD. The CDR3 length is 14 residues. CDR3 loop: CATEQGEYTGELFF. CDR3 in DNA: TGTGCCACGGAACAGGGGGAGTACACCGGGGAGCTGTTTTTT.

This rearrangement joins TRBV20-1 to TRBJ1-6; unclear D gene. The CDR3 is made up of 16 amino acids. V dropped 6 bases and J dropped 0 bases, with 15 bases sitting between them. Germline values: CDR1 DFQATT, CDR2 SNEGSKA (reference sequence). CDR3 sequence reads: CSAQGVPSSYNSPLHF. For the CDR3, the DNA is TGCAGTGCACAAGGTGTTCCTTCCTCCTATAATTCACCCCTCCACTTT.

This clonotype was recorded at least ten times. The chain uses TRBV7-2 and TRBJ2-2, with 12 bases aligning to TRBD2. This CDR3 spans 19 amino acids. From germline, CDR1 is SGHTA and CDR2 FQGNSA. V lost 5 bases and J lost 3; bases outside the gene matches: 13. This chain's CDR3 is CASSPRGDGTSGYTGELFF. DNA for the CDR3: TGTGCCAGCAGCCCGAGGGGTGATGGGACTAGCGGGTACACCGGGGAGCTGTTTTTT.

This clonotype appeared many times. The rearrangement joins TRBV11-2 to TRBJ2-1, with D perhaps TRBD2 (6 bases). Germline CDR1 is SGHAT and CDR2 is FQNNGV. CDR3 length equals 17 residues. V lost 1 base, J lost 2 bases, and 15 bases lay in between. The CDR3: CASSLVAASGTYNEQFF. The CDR3 bases are TGTGCCAGCAGCTTAGTAGCGGCCTCGGGAACCTACAATGAGCAGTTCTTC. Combining the CDR3 with reference TRBV11-2 and TRBJ2-1 gives the whole variable domain EAGVAQSPRYKIIEKRQSVAFWCNPISGHATLYWYQQILGQGPKLLIQFQNNGVVDDSQLPKDRFSAERLKGVDSTLKIQPAKLEDSAVYLCASSLVAASGTYNEQFFGPGTRLTVL.

This clonotype occurred many times. CDR3 sequence reads: CAISAQGAGEAFF. CDR3 nucleotide sequence: TGTGCCATCAGTGCACAGGGGGCTGGTGAAGCTTTCTTT. The chain couples TRBV10-3 to TRBJ1-1; 9 bases match TRBD1. The ends lost 4 bases at V and 7 bases at J; junction bases unmatched: 4. Germline V gene data show CDR1 as ENHRY and CDR2 as SYGVKD. CDR3 length: 13 amino acids.

Many counts were recorded for this clonotype. The J gene is TRBJ1-5, the V gene TRBV6-5; D is ambiguous. Germline V gives CDR1 MNHEY, CDR2 SVGAGI. Trimming took off 6 bases at V and 6 bases at J, with 24 bases between the two ends. The CDR3 consists of 17 residues. The CDR3 is CASSSPFERELGQPQHF. The CDR3 region has the DNA TGTGCCAGCAGCTCTCCCTTCGAGAGGGAACTCGGTCAGCCCCAGCATTTT.

This clonotype was seen ten or more times. The rearrangement joins TRBV6-2 or TRBV6-3 to TRBJ2-1, with D uncertain. This CDR3 spans 11 amino acids. The germline V and J ends were trimmed by 6 bases and 6 bases, with 6 bases remaining between them. Germline assignment: CDR1 MNHEY and CDR2 SVGEGT. CDR3 amino acids: CASRDPNEQFF. The CDR3 DNA is TGTGCCAGCAGGGATCCCAATGAGCAGTTCTTC.

The table lists this clonotype with a few counts. One junction end disagrees with the germline gene, perhaps due to a read error. The chain is built from TRBV5-1 and TRBJ1-2, with D uncertain. CDR3 length equals 10 residues. Germline V CDR1 and CDR2: SGHRS, YFSETQ. The CDR3 bases are TGCGCCAGCAGCGGGCGGGCTCCGTACTTC. Residues: CASSGRAPYF. The whole variable domain, filled in from reference TRBV5-1 and TRBJ1-2, reads KAGVTQTPRYLIKTRGQQVTLSCSPISGHRSVSWYQQTPGQGLQFLFEYFSETQRNKGNFPGRFSGRQFSNSRSEMNVSTLELGDSALYLCASSGRAPYFGSGTRLTVV.

The chain uses TRBV20-1 and TRBJ1-6, with unresolved D. Germline assignment: CDR1 DFQATT and CDR2 SNEGSKA (reference sequence). Trimming took 3 bases from V and 8 from J, leaving 14 bases between them. The CDR3 runs 14 residues. The CDR3 reads CSASRVQPYSPLHF. The CDR3 nucleotides are TGCAGTGCTAGTAGGGTCCAACCTTATTCACCCCTCCACTTT.

This clonotype was recorded many times. This chain links TRBV7-2 with TRBJ1-1; weak D call: TRBD1 (6 bases). The V gene lost 5 bases and the J gene lost 4 bases, with 11 bases spanning the gap. Looked up from germline, CDR1 is SGHTA and CDR2 is FQGNSA. CDR3 length: 13 residues. The CDR3 DNA is TGTGCCAGCAGCCGAGGACAGCTCACTGAAGCTTTCTTT. Protein product: CASSRGQLTEAFF.